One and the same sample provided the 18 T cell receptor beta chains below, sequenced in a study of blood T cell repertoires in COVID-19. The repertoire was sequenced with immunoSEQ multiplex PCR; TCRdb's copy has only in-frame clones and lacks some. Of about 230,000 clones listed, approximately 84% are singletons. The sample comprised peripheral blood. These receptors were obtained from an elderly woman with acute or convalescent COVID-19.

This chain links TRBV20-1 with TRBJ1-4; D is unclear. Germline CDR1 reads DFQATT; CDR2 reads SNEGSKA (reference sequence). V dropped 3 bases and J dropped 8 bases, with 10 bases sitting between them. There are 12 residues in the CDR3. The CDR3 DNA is TGCAGTGCTAGTTGGGGAGGAGAAAAACTGTTTTTT. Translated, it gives CSASWGGEKLFF.

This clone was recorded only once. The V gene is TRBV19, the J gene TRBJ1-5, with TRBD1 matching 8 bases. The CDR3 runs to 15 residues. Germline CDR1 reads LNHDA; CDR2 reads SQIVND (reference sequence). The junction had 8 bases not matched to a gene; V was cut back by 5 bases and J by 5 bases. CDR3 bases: TGTGCCAGTAGTGGACAGGGTTCATGGGATCAGCCCCAGCATTTT. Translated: CASSGQGSWDQPQHF.

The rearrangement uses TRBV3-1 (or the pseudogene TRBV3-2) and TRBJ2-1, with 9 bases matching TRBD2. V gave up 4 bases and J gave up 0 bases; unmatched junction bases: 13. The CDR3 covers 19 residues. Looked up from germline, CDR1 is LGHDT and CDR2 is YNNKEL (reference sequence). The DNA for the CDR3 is TGTGCCAGCAGCCGAACAGCGACTAGCGGAAGGAGCTCCTACAATGAGCAGTTCTTC. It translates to CASSRTATSGRSSYNEQFF.

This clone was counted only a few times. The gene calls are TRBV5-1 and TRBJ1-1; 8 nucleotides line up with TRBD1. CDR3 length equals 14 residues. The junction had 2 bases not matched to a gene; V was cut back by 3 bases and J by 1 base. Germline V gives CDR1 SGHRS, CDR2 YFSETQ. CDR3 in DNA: TGCGCCAGCAGCTGGGGGACAGGGAACACTGAAGCTTTCTTT. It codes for CASSWGTGNTEAFF. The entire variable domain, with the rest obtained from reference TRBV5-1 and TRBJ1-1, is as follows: KAGVTQTPRYLIKTRGQQVTLSCSPISGHRSVSWYQQTPGQGLQFLFEYFSETQRNKGNFPGRFSGRQFSNSRSEMNVSTLELGDSALYLCASSWGTGNTEAFFGQGTRLTVV.

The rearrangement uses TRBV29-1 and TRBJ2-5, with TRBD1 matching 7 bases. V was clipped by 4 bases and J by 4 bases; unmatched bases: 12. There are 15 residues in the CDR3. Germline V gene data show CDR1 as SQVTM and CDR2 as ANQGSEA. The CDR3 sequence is CSVVREGNRGETQYF. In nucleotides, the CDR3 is TGCAGCGTTGTCCGGGAAGGGAACAGGGGAGAGACCCAGTACTTC.

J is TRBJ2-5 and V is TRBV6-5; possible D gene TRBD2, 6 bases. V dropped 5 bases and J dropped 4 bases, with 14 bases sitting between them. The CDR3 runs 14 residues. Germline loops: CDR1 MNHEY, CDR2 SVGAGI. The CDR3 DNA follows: TGTGCCAGCAGTAAAACCGGGACTTTAGAGACCCAGTACTTC. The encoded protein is CASSKTGTLETQYF.

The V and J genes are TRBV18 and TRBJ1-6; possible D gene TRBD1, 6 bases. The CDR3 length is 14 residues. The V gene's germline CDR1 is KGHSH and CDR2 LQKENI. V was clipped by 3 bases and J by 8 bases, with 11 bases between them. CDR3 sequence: CASSPRTVDSPLHF. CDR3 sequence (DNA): TGTGCCAGCTCACCCCGGACAGTGGATTCACCCCTCCACTTT.

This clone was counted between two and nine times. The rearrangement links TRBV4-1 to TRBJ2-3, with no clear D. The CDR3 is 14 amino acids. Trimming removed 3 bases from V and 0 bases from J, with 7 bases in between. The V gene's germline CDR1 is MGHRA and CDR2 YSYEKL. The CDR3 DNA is TGCGCCAGCAGCCAGACGACTAGCACAGATACGCAGTATTTT. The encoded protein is CASSQTTSTDTQYF.

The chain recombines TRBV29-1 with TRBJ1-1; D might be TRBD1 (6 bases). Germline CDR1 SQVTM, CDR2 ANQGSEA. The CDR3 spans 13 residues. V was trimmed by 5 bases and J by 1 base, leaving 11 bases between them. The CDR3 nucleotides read TGCAGCGTTCACGACAGGACGAACACTGAAGCTTTCTTT. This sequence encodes CSVHDRTNTEAFF. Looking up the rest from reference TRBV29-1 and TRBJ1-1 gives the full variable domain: SAVISQKPSRDICQRGTSLTIQCQVDSQVTMMFWYRQQPGQSLTLIATANQGSEATYESGFVIDKFPISRPNLTFSTLTVSNMSPEDSSIYLCSVHDRTNTEAFFGQGTRLTVV.

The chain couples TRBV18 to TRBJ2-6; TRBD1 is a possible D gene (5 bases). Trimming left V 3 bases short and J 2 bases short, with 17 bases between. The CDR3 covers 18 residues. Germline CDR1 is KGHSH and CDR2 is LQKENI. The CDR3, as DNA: TGTGCCAGCTCACCTCGTGGAGCGCAGGGTACTGGGGCCAACGTCCTGACTTTC. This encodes CASSPRGAQGTGANVLTF. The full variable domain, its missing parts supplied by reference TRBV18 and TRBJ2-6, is NAGVMQNPRHLVRRRGQEARLRCSPMKGHSHVYWYRQLPEEGLKFMVYLQKENIIDESGMPKERFSAEFPKEGPSILRIQQVVRGDSAAYFCASSPRGAQGTGANVLTFGAGSRLTVL.

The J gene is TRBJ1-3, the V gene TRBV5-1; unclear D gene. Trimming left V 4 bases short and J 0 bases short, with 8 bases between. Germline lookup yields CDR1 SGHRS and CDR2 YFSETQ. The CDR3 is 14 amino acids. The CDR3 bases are TGCGCCAGCAGCCACGGACTCTCTGGAAACACCATATATTTT. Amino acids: CASSHGLSGNTIYF.

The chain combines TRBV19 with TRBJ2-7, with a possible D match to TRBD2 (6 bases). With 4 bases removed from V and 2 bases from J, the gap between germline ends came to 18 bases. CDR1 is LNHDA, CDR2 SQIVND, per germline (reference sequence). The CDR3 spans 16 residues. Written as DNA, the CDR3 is TGTGCCAGTAGTACCTCCGGGACTTACTTCACCTACGAGCAGTACTTC. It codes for CASSTSGTYFTYEQYF.

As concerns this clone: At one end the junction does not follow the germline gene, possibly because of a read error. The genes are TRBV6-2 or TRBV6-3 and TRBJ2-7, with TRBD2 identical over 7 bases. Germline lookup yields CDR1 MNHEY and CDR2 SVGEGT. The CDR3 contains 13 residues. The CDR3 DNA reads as TGCGCCAGCAGCAATCAGCGGGAATACGAGCAGTACTTC. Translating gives CASSNQREYEQYF.

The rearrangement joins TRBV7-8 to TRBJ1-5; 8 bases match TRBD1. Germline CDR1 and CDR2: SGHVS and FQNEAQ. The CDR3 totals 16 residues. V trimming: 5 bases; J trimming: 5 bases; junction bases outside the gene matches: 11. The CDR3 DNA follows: TGTGCCAGCAGCCGATATATTTACAGGGGGGATCAGCCCCAGCATTTT. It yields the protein CASSRYIYRGDQPQHF.

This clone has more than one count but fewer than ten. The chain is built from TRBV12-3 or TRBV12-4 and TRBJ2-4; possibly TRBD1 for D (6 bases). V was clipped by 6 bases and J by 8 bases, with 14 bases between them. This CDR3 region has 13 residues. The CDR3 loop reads CASSILQGDIQYF. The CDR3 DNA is TGTGCCAGCAGCATTTTACAGGGAGACATTCAGTACTTC.

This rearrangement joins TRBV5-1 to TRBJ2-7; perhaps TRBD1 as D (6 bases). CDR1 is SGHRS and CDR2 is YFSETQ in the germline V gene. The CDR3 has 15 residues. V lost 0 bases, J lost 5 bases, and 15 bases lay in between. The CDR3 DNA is TGCGCCAGCAGCTTGGATCCAGGGGCGAGCAACGAGCAGTACTTC. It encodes CASSLDPGASNEQYF.

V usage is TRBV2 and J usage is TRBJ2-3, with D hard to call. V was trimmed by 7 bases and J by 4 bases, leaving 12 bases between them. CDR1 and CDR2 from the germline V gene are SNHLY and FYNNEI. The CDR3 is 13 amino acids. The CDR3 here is CASIYRPSDTQYF. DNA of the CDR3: TGTGCCAGCATTTACAGACCCTCAGATACGCAGTATTTT.

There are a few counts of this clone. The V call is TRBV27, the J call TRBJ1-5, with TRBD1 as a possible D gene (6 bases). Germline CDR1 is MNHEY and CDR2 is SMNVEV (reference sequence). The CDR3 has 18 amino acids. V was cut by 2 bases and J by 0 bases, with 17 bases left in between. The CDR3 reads CASSLRPTQGHSNQPQHF. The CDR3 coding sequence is TGTGCCAGCAGTTTAAGACCTACACAGGGCCATAGCAATCAGCCCCAGCATTTT.